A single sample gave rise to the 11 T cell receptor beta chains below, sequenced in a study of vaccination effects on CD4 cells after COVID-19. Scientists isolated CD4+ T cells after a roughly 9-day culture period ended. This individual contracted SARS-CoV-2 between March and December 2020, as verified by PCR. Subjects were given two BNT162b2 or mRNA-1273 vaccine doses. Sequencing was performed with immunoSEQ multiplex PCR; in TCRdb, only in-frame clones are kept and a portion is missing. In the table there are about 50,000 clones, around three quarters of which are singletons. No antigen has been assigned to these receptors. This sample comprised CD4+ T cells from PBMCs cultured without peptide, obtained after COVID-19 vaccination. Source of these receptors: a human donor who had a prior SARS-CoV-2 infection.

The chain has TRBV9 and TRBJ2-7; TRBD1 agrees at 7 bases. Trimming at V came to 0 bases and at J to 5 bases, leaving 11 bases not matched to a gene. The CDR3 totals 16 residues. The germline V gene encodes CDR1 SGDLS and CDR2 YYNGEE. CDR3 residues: CASSVAPRTGINEQYF. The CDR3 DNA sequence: TGTGCCAGCAGCGTAGCCCCTCGGACAGGAATCAACGAGCAGTACTTC.

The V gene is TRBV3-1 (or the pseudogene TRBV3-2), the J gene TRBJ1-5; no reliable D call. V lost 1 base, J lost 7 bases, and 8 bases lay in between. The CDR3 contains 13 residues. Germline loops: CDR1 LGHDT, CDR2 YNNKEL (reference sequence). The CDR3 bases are TGTGCCAGCAGCCAAGTAGGCGGACAGCCCCAGCATTTT. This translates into CASSQVGGQPQHF.

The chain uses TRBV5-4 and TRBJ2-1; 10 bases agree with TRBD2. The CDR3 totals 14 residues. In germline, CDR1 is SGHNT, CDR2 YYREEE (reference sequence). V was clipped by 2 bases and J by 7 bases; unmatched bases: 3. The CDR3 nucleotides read TGTGCCAGCAGCTTACTAGCGGGGTTGAATGAGCAGTTCTTC. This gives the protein CASSLLAGLNEQFF.

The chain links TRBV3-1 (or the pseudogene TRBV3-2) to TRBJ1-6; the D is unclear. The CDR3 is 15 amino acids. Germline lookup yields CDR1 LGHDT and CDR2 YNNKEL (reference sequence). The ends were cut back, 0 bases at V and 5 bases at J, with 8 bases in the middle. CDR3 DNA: TGTGCCAGCAGCCAAGATTGGGGTGATAATTCACCCCTCCACTTT. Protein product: CASSQDWGDNSPLHF.

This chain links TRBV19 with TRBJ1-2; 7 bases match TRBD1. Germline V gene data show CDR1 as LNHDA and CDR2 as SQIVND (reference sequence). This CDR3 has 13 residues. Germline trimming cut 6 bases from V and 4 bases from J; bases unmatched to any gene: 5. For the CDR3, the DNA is TGTGCCAGTAGCCAGGGGGTGGGCTATGGCTACACCTTC. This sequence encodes CASSQGVGYGYTF.

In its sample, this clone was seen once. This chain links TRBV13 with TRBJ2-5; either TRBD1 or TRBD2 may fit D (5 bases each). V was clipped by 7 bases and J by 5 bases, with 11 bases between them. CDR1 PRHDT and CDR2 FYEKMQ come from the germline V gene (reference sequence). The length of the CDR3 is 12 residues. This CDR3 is CASTHRRETQYF. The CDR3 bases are TGTGCCAGCACCCACAGGAGGGAGACCCAGTACTTC.

CDR3 amino acids: CASGSGWGPYNEQFF. CDR3 DNA: TGTGCCAGCGGCTCTGGGTGGGGGCCCTACAATGAGCAGTTCTTC. The rearrangement links TRBV9 to TRBJ2-1, with a possible D match to TRBD1 (6 bases). Trimming stripped 7 bases from V and 2 bases from J, with 16 bases between. Per the germline V gene, CDR1 is SGDLS and CDR2 is YYNGEE. The CDR3 has 15 amino acids. The whole variable domain, filled in from reference TRBV9 and TRBJ2-1, reads DSGVTQTPKHLITATGQRVTLRCSPRSGDLSVYWYQQSLDQGLQFLIQYYNGEERAKGNILERFSAQQFPDLHSELNLSSLELGDSALYFCASGSGWGPYNEQFFGPGTRLTVL.

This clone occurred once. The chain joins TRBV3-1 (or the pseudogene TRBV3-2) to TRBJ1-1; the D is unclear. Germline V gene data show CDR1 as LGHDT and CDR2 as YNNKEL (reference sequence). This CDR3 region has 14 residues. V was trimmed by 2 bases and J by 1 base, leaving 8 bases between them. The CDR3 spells CASSQSFRNTEAFF. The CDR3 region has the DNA TGTGCCAGCAGCCAATCCTTCAGGAACACTGAAGCTTTCTTT.

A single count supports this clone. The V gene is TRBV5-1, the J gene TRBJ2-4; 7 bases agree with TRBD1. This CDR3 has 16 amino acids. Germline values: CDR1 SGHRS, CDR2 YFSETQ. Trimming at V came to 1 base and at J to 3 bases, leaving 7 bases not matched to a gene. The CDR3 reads CASSLPRGPGKNIQYF. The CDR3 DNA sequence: TGCGCCAGCAGCTTGCCTAGGGGGCCCGGCAAAAACATTCAGTACTTC.

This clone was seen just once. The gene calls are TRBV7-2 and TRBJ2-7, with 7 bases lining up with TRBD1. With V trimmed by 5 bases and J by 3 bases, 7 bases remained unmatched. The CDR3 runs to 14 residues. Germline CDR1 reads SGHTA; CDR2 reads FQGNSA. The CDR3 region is CASSPRTGVYEQYF. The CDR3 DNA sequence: TGTGCCAGCAGCCCGCGGACAGGAGTCTACGAGCAGTACTTC.

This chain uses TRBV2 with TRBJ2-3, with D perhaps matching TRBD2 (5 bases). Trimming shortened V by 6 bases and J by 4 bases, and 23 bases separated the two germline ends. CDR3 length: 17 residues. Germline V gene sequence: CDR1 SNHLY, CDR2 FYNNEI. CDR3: CASRWRWAERRADTQYF. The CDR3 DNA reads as TGTGCCAGCAGATGGAGGTGGGCAGAACGAAGGGCAGATACGCAGTATTTT.